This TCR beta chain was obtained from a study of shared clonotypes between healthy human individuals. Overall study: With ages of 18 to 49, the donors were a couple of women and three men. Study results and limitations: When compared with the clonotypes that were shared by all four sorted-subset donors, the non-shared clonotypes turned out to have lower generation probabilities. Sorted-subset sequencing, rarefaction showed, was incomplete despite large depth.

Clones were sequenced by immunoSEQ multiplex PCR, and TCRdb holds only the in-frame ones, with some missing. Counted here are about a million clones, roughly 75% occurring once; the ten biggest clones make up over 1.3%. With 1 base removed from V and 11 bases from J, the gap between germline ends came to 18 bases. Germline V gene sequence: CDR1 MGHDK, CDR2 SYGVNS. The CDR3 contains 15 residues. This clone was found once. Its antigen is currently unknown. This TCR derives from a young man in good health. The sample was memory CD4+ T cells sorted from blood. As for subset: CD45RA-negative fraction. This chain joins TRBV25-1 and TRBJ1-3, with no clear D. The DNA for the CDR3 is TGTGCCAGCAGTGAATCAGTAGGCAGGCCCTGGTCCATATATTTT. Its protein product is CASSESVGRPWSIYF.